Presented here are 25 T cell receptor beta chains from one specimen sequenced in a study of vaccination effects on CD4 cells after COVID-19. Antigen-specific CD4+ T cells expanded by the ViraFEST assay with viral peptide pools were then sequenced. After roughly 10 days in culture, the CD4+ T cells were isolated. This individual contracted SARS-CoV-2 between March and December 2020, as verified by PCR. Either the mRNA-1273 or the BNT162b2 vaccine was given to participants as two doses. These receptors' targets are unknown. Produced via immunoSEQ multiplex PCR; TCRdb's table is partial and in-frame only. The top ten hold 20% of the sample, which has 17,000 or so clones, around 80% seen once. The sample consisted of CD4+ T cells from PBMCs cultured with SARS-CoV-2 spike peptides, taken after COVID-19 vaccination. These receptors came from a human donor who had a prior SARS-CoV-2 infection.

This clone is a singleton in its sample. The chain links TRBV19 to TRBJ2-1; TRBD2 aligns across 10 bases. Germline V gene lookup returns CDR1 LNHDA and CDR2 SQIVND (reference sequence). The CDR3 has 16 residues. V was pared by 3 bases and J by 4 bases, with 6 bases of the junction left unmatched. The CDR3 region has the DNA TGTGCCAGTAGTATGGTAGCGGGAGGCCATTACAATGAGCAGTTCTTC. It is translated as CASSMVAGGHYNEQFF.

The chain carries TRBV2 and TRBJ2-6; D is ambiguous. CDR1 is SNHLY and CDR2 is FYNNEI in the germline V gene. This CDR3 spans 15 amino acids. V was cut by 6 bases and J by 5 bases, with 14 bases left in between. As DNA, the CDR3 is TGTGCCAGCAGATTACCGAGTGGCTGGGCCAACGTCCTGACTTTC. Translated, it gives CASRLPSGWANVLTF.

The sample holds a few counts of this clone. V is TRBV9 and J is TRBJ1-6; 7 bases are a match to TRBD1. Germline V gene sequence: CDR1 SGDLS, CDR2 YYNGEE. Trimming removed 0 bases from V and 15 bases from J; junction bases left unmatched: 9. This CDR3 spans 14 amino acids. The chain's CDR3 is CASSVAPDRTLLHF. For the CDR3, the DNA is TGTGCCAGCAGCGTAGCGCCGGACAGGACCCTCCTCCACTTT.

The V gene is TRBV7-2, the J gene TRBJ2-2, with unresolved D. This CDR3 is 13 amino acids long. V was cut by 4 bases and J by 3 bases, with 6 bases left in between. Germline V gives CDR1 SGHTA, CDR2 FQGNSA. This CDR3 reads CASSSYDTGELFF. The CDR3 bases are TGTGCCAGCAGCTCTTATGACACCGGGGAGCTGTTTTTT. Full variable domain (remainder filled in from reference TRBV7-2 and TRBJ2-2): GAGVSQSPSNKVTEKGKDVELRCDPISGHTALYWYRQSLGQGLEFLIYFQGNSAPDKSGLPSDRFSAERTGGSVSTLTIQRTQQEDSAVYLCASSSYDTGELFFGEGSRLTVL.

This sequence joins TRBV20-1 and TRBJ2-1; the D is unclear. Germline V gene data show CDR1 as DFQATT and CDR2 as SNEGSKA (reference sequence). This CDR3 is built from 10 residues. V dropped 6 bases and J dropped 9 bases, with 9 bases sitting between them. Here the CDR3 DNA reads TGCAGTGCCCGACGGTCTGAGCAGTTCTTC. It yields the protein CSARRSEQFF.

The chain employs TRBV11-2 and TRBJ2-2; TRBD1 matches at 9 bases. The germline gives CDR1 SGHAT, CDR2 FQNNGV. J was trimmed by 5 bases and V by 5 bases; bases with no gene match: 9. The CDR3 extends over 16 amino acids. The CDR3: CASSKYGTGYTGELFF. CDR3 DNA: TGTGCCAGCAGCAAGTACGGGACAGGGTATACCGGGGAGCTGTTTTTT.

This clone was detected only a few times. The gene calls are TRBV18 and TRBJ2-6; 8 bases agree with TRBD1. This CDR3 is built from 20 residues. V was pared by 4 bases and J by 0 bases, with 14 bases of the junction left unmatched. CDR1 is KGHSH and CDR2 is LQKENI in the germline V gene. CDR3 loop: CASSRTRPGTGHSGANVLTF. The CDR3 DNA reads TGTGCCAGCTCACGAACCCGCCCCGGGACAGGCCACTCTGGGGCCAACGTCCTGACTTTC.

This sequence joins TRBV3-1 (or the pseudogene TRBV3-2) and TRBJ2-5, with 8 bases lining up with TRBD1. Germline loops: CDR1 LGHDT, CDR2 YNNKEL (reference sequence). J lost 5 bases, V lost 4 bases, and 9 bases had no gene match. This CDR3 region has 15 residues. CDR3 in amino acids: CASSPRTGSGETQYF. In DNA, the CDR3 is TGTGCCAGCAGCCCCAGGACAGGGAGCGGGGAGACCCAGTACTTC.

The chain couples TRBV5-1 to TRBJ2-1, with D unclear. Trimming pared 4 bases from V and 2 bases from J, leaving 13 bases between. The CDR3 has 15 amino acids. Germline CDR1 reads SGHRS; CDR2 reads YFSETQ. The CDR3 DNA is TGCGCCAGCAGCATATCCGGGCTAACCTACAATGAGCAGTTCTTC. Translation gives CASSISGLTYNEQFF.

The CDR3: CASRPDHWADTQYF. DNA for the CDR3: TGTGCCAGCAGACCTGACCATTGGGCGGATACGCAGTATTTT. V gene TRBV5-4 combines with J gene TRBJ2-3; D is unresolved. V shed 5 bases and J shed 6 bases, with 16 bases lying between them. Germline CDR1 and CDR2: SGHNT and YYREEE (reference sequence). This CDR3 contains 14 residues.

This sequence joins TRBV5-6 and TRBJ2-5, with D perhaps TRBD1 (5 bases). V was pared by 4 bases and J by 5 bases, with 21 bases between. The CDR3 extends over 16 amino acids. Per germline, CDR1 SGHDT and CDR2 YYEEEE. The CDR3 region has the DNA TGTGCCAGCAGCCGACTGATACAGGAGTATCGGGAGACCCAGTACTTC. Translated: CASSRLIQEYRETQYF.

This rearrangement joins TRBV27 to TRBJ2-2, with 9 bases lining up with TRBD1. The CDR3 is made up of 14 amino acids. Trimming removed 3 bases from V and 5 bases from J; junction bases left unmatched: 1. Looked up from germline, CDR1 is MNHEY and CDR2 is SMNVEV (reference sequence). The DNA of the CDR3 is TGTGCCAGCAGTTTTGACAGGGGGACCGGGGAGCTGTTTTTT. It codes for CASSFDRGTGELFF.

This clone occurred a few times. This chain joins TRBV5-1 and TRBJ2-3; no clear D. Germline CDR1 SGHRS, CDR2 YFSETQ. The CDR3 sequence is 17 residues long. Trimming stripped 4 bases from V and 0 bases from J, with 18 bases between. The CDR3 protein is CASSPTPYVTSTDTQYF. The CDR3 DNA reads TGCGCCAGCAGCCCTACCCCTTACGTAACTAGCACAGATACGCAGTATTTT.

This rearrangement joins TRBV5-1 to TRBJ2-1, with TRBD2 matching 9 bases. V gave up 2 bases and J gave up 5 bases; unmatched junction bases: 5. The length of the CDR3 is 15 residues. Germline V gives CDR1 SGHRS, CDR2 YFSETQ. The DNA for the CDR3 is TGCGCCAGCAGCTTCCTAGCGGGGAGCCACAATGAGCAGTTCTTC. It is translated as CASSFLAGSHNEQFF.

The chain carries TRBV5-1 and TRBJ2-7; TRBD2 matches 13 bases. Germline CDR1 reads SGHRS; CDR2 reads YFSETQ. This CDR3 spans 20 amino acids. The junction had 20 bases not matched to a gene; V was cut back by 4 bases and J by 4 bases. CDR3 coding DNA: TGCGCCAGCAGCGGTTACGGGACAGGCCGGACTAGCGGGAGTGCTTACGAGCAGTACTTC. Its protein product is CASSGYGTGRTSGSAYEQYF.

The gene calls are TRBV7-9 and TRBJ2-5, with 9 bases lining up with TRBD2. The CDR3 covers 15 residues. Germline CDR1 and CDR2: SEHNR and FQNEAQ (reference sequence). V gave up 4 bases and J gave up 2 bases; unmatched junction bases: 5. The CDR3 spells CASSSLTSGQETQYF. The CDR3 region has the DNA TGTGCCAGCAGCTCCCTGACTAGCGGACAAGAGACCCAGTACTTC. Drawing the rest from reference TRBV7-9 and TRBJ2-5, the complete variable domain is DTGVSQNPRHKITKRGQNVTFRCDPISEHNRLYWYRQTLGQGPEFLTYFQNEAQLEKSRLLSDRFSAERPKGSFSTLEIQRTEQGDSAMYLCASSSLTSGQETQYFGPGTRLLVL.

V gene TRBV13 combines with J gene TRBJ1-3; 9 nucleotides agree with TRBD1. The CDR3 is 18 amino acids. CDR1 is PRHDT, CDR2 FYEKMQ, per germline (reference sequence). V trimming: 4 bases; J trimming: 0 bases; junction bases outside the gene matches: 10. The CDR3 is CASSSRDQTGGSGNTIYF. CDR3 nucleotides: TGTGCCAGCAGCTCCCGGGATCAGACAGGGGGCTCTGGAAACACCATATATTTT.

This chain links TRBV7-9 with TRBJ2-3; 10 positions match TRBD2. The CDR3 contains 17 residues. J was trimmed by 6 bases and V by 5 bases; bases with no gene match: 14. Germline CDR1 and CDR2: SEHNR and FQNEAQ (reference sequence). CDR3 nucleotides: TGTGCCAGCAGCCCTGGCCATAGCGGGGGGCCGGGGGATACGCAGTATTTT. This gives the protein CASSPGHSGGPGDTQYF.

This chain's CDR3 is CSAGYVDTQYF. The CDR3 nucleotides are TGCAGTGCCGGTTATGTCGATACGCAGTATTTT. The chain uses TRBV20-1 and TRBJ2-3, with D unclear. CDR1 is DFQATT and CDR2 is SNEGSKA in the germline V gene (reference sequence). V was clipped by 6 bases and J by 6 bases, with 10 bases between them. This CDR3 region has 11 residues.

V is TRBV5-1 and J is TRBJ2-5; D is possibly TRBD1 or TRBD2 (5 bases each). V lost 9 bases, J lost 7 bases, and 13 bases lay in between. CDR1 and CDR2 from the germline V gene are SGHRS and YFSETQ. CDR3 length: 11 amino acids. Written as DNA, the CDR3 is TGCGCCACCAACGATGGGGGGACCCAGTACTTC. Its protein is CATNDGGTQYF.

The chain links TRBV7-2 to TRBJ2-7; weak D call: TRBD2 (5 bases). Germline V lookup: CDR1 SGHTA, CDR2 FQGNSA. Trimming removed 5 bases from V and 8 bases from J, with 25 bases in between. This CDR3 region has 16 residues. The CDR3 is CASSPPGFRGANKQYF. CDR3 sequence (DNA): TGTGCCAGCAGCCCCCCCGGGTTCCGGGGAGCGAATAAGCAGTACTTC. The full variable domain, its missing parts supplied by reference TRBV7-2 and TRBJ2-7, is GAGVSQSPSNKVTEKGKDVELRCDPISGHTALYWYRQSLGQGLEFLIYFQGNSAPDKSGLPSDRFSAERTGGSVSTLTIQRTQQEDSAVYLCASSPPGFRGANKQYFGPGTRLTVT.

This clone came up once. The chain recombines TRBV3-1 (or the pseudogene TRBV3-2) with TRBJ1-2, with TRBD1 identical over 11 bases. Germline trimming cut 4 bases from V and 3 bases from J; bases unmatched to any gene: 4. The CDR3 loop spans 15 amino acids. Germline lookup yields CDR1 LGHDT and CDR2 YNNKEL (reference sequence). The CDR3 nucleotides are TGTGCCAGCAGCCGCGGGACAGGGGGGGACTATGGCTACACCTTC. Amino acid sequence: CASSRGTGGDYGYTF.

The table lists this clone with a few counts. CDR3 sequence reads: CASSLAGDEQYF. CDR3 DNA: TGTGCCAGCAGTTTAGCGGGCGACGAGCAGTACTTC. The rearrangement links TRBV28 to TRBJ2-7, with a possible D match to TRBD2 (5 bases). The CDR3 extends over 12 amino acids. The V gene's germline CDR1 is MDHEN and CDR2 SYDVKM. The V and J ends lost 2 bases and 5 bases respectively, with 7 bases between them. The full variable domain, completed using reference TRBV28 and TRBJ2-7, is DVKVTQSSRYLVKRTGEKVFLECVQDMDHENMFWYRQDPGLGLRLIYFSYDVKMKEKGDIPEGYSVSREKKERFSLILESASTNQTSMYLCASSLAGDEQYFGPGTRLTVT.

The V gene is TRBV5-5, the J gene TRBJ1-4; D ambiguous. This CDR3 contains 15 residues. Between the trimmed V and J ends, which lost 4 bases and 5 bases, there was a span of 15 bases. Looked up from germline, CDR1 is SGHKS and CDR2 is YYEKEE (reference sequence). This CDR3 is CASSMDGTRNEKLFF. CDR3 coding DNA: TGTGCCAGCAGCATGGACGGTACCCGAAATGAAAAACTGTTTTTT.

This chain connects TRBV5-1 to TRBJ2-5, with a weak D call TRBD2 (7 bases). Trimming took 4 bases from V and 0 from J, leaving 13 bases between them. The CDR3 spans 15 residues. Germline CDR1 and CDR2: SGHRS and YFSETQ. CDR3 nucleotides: TGCGCCAGCAGCCGGGGGGCAGGGGACCAAGAGACCCAGTACTTC. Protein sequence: CASSRGAGDQETQYF.